Listed below are T cell receptor beta chains from one sample, sequenced in a study of blood T cells in healthy people across ages. TCRdb processed the 5' RACE reads anew with MiXCR; each CDR3 protein has one entry. The profile shows approximately 900,000 distinct CDR3 sequences, approximately 32% of them singletons. This sample was shared with a second study, whose subject was T cells of mothers and their children.

The sequenced sample was blood. These receptors were obtained from a woman aged 40 to 55 in good health. Both conserved end residues are part of each CDR3. Fields, in order: clone size, D gene, J gene, V gene, CDR3 DNA, CDR3 protein. A D gene is named only where the DNA matches it firmly. Clone size appears in some rows only: once, few, many, or a class for an expanded clone.

>.|.|TRBJ2-3|TRBV5-1
TGCGCCAGCAGCTTCGACCGAACTAGCACAGATACGCAGTATTTT
CASSFDRTSTDTQYF
>.|.|TRBJ2-2|TRBV12-3/TRBV12-4
TGTGCCAGCAGTTTTGCAGGGTCCGGGGAGCTGTTTTTT
CASSFAGSGELFF
>few|.|TRBJ1-1|TRBV29-1
TGCAGCGTTCCCCACATGGACACTGAAGCTTTCTTT
CSVPHMDTEAFF
>.|TRBD1|TRBJ1-4|TRBV28
TGTGCCAGCAGTCGGACAGGAGAGAGGGAAAAACTGTTTTTT
CASSRTGEREKLFF
>.|.|TRBJ2-7|TRBV9
TGTGCCAGCAGCGTAGGGCTTCAGCAAACCTACGAGCAGTACTTC
CASSVGLQQTYEQYF
>.|TRBD2|TRBJ2-1|TRBV6-6
TGTGCCAGCAGCGCTATTGGGGGGGATGAGCAGTTCTTC
CASSAIGGDEQFF
>many|.|TRBJ2-7|TRBV12-3/TRBV12-4
TGTGCCAGCACTAAAGGGCAGGCTATAAGCTCCTACGAGCAGTACTTC
CASTKGQAISSYEQYF
>many|.|TRBJ2-5|TRBV20-1
TGCAGTCCCAGCGGGCGCCAGGGACGGGAGACCCAGTACTTC
CSPSGRQGRETQYF
>many|TRBD2|TRBJ2-1|TRBV27
TGTGCCAGCAGTTTAGGCGGGGGAGTAGGCAATGAGCAGTTCTTC
CASSLGGGVGNEQFF
>many|.|TRBJ1-2|TRBV9
TGTGCCAGCAGCCCGCCGGGGGCCGGGGACTATGGCTACACCTTC
CASSPPGAGDYGYTF
>many|.|TRBJ2-3|TRBV6-5
TGTGCCAGCAGTTACCCGCCGGGGGCGGGCACAGATACGCAGTATTTT
CASSYPPGAGTDTQYF
>many|.|TRBJ2-4|TRBV19
TGTGCCAGTAGTATAGGATACATCAGGGGTCCCAGACTAGCCAAAAACATTCAGTACTTC
CASSIGYIRGPRLAKNIQYF
>.|TRBD1|TRBJ1-2|TRBV20-1
TGCAGTGCTAGAAATACAGGGGCCTCGGGCTACACCTTC
CSARNTGASGYTF
>many|TRBD2|TRBJ2-5|TRBV6-5
TGTGCCAGCAGTTACAGGACCCCTAGCGGGTTTCAAGAGACCCAGTACTTC
CASSYRTPSGFQETQYF
>few|.|TRBJ1-1|TRBV7-9
TGTGCCAGCAGCCGCCCTATGAACACTGAAGCTTTCTTT
CASSRPMNTEAFF
>.|.|TRBJ1-1|TRBV12-3/TRBV12-4
TGTGCCAGCAGTAAGCAATGCACTGAAGCTTTCTTT
CASSKQCTEAFF
>few|.|TRBJ1-2|TRBV20-1
TGCAGTGCTAGGTTTTATCGTGGCTACACCTTC
CSARFYRGYTF
>many|.|TRBJ2-5|TRBV7-2
TGTGCCAGCAGCTTAAAACAGGGTGTCGAGACCCAGTACTTC
CASSLKQGVETQYF
>.|TRBD1|TRBJ2-4|TRBV2
TGTGCCAGCAGTGTACAGGGGGCGGCCAAAAACATTCAGTACTTC
CASSVQGAAKNIQYF
>many|TRBD2|TRBJ2-7|TRBV12-3/TRBV12-4
TGTGCCAGCAGCCGGACTAGCGGGGGGTCCATGTCCTACGAGCAGTACTTC
CASSRTSGGSMSYEQYF
>many|TRBD1|TRBJ2-7|TRBV20-1
TGCAGTGCTAGAAGACCTCCCCGGGACAGATCGGACGAGCAGTACTTC
CSARRPPRDRSDEQYF
>.|.|TRBJ1-1|TRBV3-1
TGTGCCAGCAGCCAAAGAGGGTTGCTGAACACTGAAGCTTTCTTT
CASSQRGLLNTEAFF
>.|.|TRBJ1-2|TRBV5-1
TGCGCCAGCAGCTTAATCCCCCATCGGGGCTACACCTTC
CASSLIPHRGYTF
>many|.|TRBJ2-5|TRBV28
TGTGCCACACGCCCATTGCGTCTGACCCAGTACTTC
CATRPLRLTQYF
>few|TRBD1|TRBJ2-2|TRBV11-2
TGTGCCAGCAGCTTCAGACAGGGCAACACCGGGGAGCTGTTTTTT
CASSFRQGNTGELFF
>few|TRBD1|TRBJ2-7|TRBV7-8
TGTGCCAGCGGCTTAGACCTACAGGGGGCCCGGGAGCAGTACTTC
CASGLDLQGAREQYF
>few|.|TRBJ1-2|TRBV20-1
TGCAGTGCTAGAGATCTTTCGAGTTACTATGGCTACACCTTC
CSARDLSSYYGYTF
>.|.|TRBJ2-7|TRBV21-1
TGTGCCAGCAGCAAAGTGGGGGACCCGGAGGACGAGCAGTACTTC
CASSKVGDPEDEQYF
>.|.|TRBJ1-1|TRBV5-1
TGCGCCAGCAGCTGGGACCTTCCGAACACTGAAGCTTTCTTT
CASSWDLPNTEAFF
>few|.|TRBJ1-5|TRBV30
TGTGCCTGGAGTGTAGGGTGGGGGGCCAGGCAGCCCCAGCATTTT
CAWSVGWGARQPQHF
>.|.|TRBJ2-7|TRBV7-9
TGTGCCAGCAGCCCGACAGGAATCGGGGCTACAAATGAGCAGTACTTC
CASSPTGIGATNEQYF
>many|.|TRBJ2-6|TRBV4-2
TGTGCCAGCCGGCCAGGGGACTCTGGGGCCAACGTCCTGACTTTC
CASRPGDSGANVLTF
>.|.|TRBJ2-7|TRBV27
TGTGCCAGCAGTTTAGCAGGGGCCGAGTACGAGCAGTACTTC
CASSLAGAEYEQYF
>.|.|TRBJ2-7|TRBV12-3/TRBV12-4
TGTGCCAGCAGCCCAGTTCCTCAGGAGCAGTACTTC
CASSPVPQEQYF
>few|TRBD2|TRBJ2-5|TRBV11-3
TGTGCCAGCGGTTCAGCGGGGGGGCAGGAGACCCAGTACTTC
CASGSAGGQETQYF
>many|.|TRBJ1-4|TRBV9
TGTGCCAGCAGCCCGGGCCGGACAGCCTTTAATGAAAAACTGTTTTTT
CASSPGRTAFNEKLFF
>few|.|TRBJ1-2|TRBV28
TGCGCCAGCGGCAGGTCGAAGGTCGACCCATACTATGGCTACACCTTC
CASGRSKVDPYYGYTF
>.|.|TRBJ2-3|TRBV7-2
TGTGCCAGCAGCTCACTATTAATACGGGCAGATACGCAGTATTTT
CASSSLLIRADTQYF
>few|TRBD1|TRBJ2-6|TRBV7-2
TGTGCCAGCAGCCCTGGGACAGGACCAGGGGCCAACGTCCTGACTTTC
CASSPGTGPGANVLTF
>few|.|TRBJ1-1|TRBV7-9
TGTGCCAGCAGGCCCACAGGGTGGAACACTGAAGCTTTCTTT
CASRPTGWNTEAFF
>.|.|TRBJ1-2|TRBV12-3/TRBV12-4
TGTGCCAGCAGTGCCTCATCGGGGAACTATGGCTACACCTTC
CASSASSGNYGYTF
>.|.|TRBJ2-2|TRBV5-1
TGCGCCAGCAGCTTGTGGCAGCCCGGGGAGCTGTTTTTT
CASSLWQPGELFF
>.|.|TRBJ1-2|TRBV12-3/TRBV12-4
TGTGCCAGCAGTCTCAACCAGGGATTTGGCTACACCTTC
CASSLNQGFGYTF
>.|.|TRBJ2-3|TRBV20-1
TGCAGTGCTAGAGATAGGCAGGCCGGCACAGATACGCAGTATTTT
CSARDRQAGTDTQYF
>many|.|TRBJ2-2|TRBV10-3
TGTGCCATCAGTGGGGTCACCGGGGAGCTGTTTTTT
CAISGVTGELFF
>few|.|TRBJ1-2|TRBV30
TGTGCCTGGAGTCGGGGGATCTATGGCTACACCTTC
CAWSRGIYGYTF
>.|.|TRBJ2-2|TRBV7-8
TGTGCCAGCAGCCCCGATTGGATAGTCACCGGGGAGCTGTTTTTT
CASSPDWIVTGELFF
>.|TRBD1|TRBJ2-7|TRBV7-6
TGTGCCAGCAGCTTCGCCGGGACAGGGGTCGAGCAGTACTTC
CASSFAGTGVEQYF
>.|TRBD1|TRBJ1-1|TRBV7-2
TGTGCCAGCAGCCCTGTGACAGGGGGAAGGAACACTGAAGCTTTCTTT
CASSPVTGGRNTEAFF
>many|.|TRBJ2-7|TRBV7-2
TGTGCCAGCAGCTTAGGCGGGGACCTCTACGAGCAGTACTTC
CASSLGGDLYEQYF